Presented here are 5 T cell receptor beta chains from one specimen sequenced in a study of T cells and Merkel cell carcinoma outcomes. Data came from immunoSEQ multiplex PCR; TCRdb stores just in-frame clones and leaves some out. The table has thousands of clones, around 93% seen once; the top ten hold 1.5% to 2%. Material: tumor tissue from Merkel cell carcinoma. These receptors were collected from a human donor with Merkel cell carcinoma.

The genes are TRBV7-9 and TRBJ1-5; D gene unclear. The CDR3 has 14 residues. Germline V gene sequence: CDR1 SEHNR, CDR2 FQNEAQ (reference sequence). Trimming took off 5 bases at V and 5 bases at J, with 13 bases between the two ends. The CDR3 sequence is CASSPGGGYQPQHF. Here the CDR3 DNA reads TGTGCCAGCAGCCCCGGCGGAGGGTATCAGCCCCAGCATTTT. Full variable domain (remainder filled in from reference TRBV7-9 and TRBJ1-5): DTGVSQNPRHKITKRGQNVTFRCDPISEHNRLYWYRQTLGQGPEFLTYFQNEAQLEKSRLLSDRFSAERPKGSFSTLEIQRTEQGDSAMYLCASSPGGGYQPQHFGDGTRLSIL.

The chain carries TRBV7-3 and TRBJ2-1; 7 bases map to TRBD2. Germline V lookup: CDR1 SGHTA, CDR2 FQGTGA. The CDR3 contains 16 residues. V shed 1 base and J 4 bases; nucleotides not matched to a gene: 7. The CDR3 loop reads CASSLSPRSGYNEQFF. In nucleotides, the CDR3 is TGTGCCAGCAGCTTAAGCCCCCGTAGCGGGTACAATGAGCAGTTCTTC.

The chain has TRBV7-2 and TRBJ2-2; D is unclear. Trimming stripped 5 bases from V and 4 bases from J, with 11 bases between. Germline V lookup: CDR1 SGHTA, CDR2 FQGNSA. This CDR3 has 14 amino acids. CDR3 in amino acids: CASSPLGSTGELFF. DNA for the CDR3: TGTGCCAGCAGCCCGCTAGGTAGCACCGGGGAGCTGTTTTTT. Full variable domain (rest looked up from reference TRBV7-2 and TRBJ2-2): GAGVSQSPSNKVTEKGKDVELRCDPISGHTALYWYRQSLGQGLEFLIYFQGNSAPDKSGLPSDRFSAERTGGSVSTLTIQRTQQEDSAVYLCASSPLGSTGELFFGEGSRLTVL.

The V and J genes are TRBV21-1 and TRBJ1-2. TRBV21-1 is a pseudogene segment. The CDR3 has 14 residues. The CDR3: CASSKFQNPCGYTF. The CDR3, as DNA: TGTGCCAGCAGCAAATTTCAAAACCCATGTGGCTACACCTTC.

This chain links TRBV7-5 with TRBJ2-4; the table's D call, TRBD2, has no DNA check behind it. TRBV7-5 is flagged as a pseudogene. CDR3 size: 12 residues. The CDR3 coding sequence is TGTGCCAGAAGCTCTCCCTTGCGCATTCAGTACTTC. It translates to CARSSPLRIQYF.